This TCR beta chain was sequenced during a study of blood T cell repertoires in COVID-19 (dated by TCRdb to 2020 to 2021). Regarding the research as a whole: The collaborator samples originated in the United States, Italy and Spain and spanned the acute and convalescent phases of COVID-19. Nearly every sample came with metadata listing a de-identified subject ID, COVID-19 status, age in years and sex. The repertoires were made available in a free public database intended to serve as a resource for research on the immune response to SARS-CoV-2. The samples were drawn from the first 160 participants of the ongoing ImmuneRACE study and from 950 to 1,500 subjects provided by 6 global collaborators. The prospective study material was composed of cDNA or gDNA derived from T cells, B-cell-depleted T cells, or PBMCs. Where HLA class I and class II types were available, the types were taken from metadata supplied by the sample provider, not from assay-based typing. Subjects who had been exposed to COVID-19, were actively infected with it, or had recovered from it provided the deeply sampled blood TCRbeta repertoires that made up the dataset.

CDR1 MDHEN and CDR2 SYDVKM are derived from the germline V gene. The CDR3 contains 13 residues, cysteine and phenylalanine counted. The read is trimmed to its CDR3 DNA, 39 bases read in frame from base 1. Germline trimming: 7 bases from V, 2 bases from J; junction bases outside gene matches: 3. Results and caveats for the whole study, not just this receptor: The quantity of clinical and demographic metadata differed by source and by participant and was supplied without curation.

With regard to this clone: Its antigen is not yet known. Base-call qualities are not available, and no considerably larger clone is one nucleotide away.

TCRbeta CDR3 regions were amplified from genomic DNA by means of the immunoSEQ Assay, a bias-controlled multiplex PCR. From the authors' description of their analysis: The number of nucleated cells in each sample was estimated by amplification of reference gene primers within the assay. To quantify the absolute abundance of each unique TCRbeta CDR3 rearrangement, sequence reads were collapsed and filtered. For each sample, productive Simpson clonality was calculated by taking the square root of Simpson's diversity index across productive rearrangements. TCRdb mirrors the immuneACCESS table, restricted to in-frame sequences. Some clones are absent from its copies; in checked studies, under half trace to an unresolved V gene, and the reason for the others is unknown. V, J and clone size derive from that table, while D and trimming were established from the DNA sequence. This sample comprises about 200,000 clones, under 80% of them detected only once. The top ten clonotypes cover about 14% of the sample.

Samples from volunteer blood donors who had recovered from COVID-19 were contributed by a second Seattle source. Whole blood was collected in K2EDTA tubes by collaborating institutions according to the institutions' own protocols. For TCRbeta analysis, collaborators shipped samples as frozen whole blood, isolated PBMCs, or DNA extracted from either of those sample types. This chain is built from TRBV28 and TRBJ2-5, with 8 bases matching TRBD2. What was sequenced was peripheral blood. This receptor was identified in a man between 50 and 59 years old who had recovered from COVID-19. The nucleotide sequence is given as TGTGCCAGCAAACTAGCGGCTCAAGAGACCCAGTACTTC. Translated, it reads CASKLAAQETQYF.